The 7 T cell receptor beta chains given below trace back to one sample, sequenced in a study of CD8+ T cells in alopecia areata. Extraction and reverse transcription of RNA yielded cDNA as the sequencing template. Assay: immunoSEQ multiplex PCR; the TCRdb copy retains only in-frame clones and omits some. Among 140,000 or so clones listed, approximately 60% were seen once. The sequenced sample consisted of CD8+ T cells sorted from blood. The receptors were sampled from a human donor in good health.

In its sample, this clone was seen a few times. V and J are TRBV7-9 and TRBJ1-2; possible D gene TRBD1, 5 bases. This CDR3 is 13 amino acids long. Germline V gives CDR1 SEHNR, CDR2 FQNEAQ (reference sequence). Trimming pared 4 bases from V and 8 bases from J, leaving 14 bases between. The chain's CDR3 is CASSSETEEGYTF. CDR3 coding DNA: TGTGCCAGCAGCTCCGAGACAGAGGAAGGCTACACCTTC.

The rearrangement joins TRBV28 to TRBJ2-7; D remains unclear. Trimming removed 3 bases from V and 5 bases from J, with 5 bases in between. Germline CDR1 MDHEN, CDR2 SYDVKM. CDR3 length: 11 residues. For the CDR3, the DNA is TGTGCCAGCAGTTTCGACCACGAGCAGTACTTC. It encodes CASSFDHEQYF.

V usage is TRBV5-4 and J usage is TRBJ2-3; weak D call: TRBD1 (5 bases). The CDR3 covers 16 residues. V was shortened by 4 bases and J by 2 bases, with 17 bases between the two germline ends. CDR1 and CDR2 from the germline V gene are SGHNT and YYREEE (reference sequence). Written as DNA, the CDR3 is TGTGCCAGCAGCCCAAGTTCAGGGTCCTTCACAGATACGCAGTATTTT. It codes for CASSPSSGSFTDTQYF.

This CDR3 is CSVGVRAGGYTF. The CDR3 coding sequence is TGCAGCGTTGGGGTAAGGGCCGGGGGCTACACCTTC. V is TRBV29-1 and J is TRBJ1-2; D gene unclear. V lost 4 bases to trimming and J lost 8 bases, with 14 bases between them. This CDR3 has 12 residues. The germline gives CDR1 SQVTM, CDR2 ANQGSEA. Together with reference TRBV29-1 and TRBJ1-2, the CDR3 gives the full variable domain: SAVISQKPSRDICQRGTSLTIQCQVDSQVTMMFWYRQQPGQSLTLIATANQGSEATYESGFVIDKFPISRPNLTFSTLTVSNMSPEDSSIYLCSVGVRAGGYTFGSGTRLTVV.

The chain recombines TRBV9 with TRBJ2-3; unclear D gene. CDR3 length: 15 amino acids. V gave up 5 bases and J gave up 0 bases, with 13 bases separating them. The germline V gene encodes CDR1 SGDLS and CDR2 YYNGEE. The DNA of the CDR3 is TGTGCCAGCAGTAACAGTCATTCTAGCACAGATACGCAGTATTTT. Its translation is CASSNSHSSTDTQYF.

The rearrangement uses TRBV7-9 and TRBJ1-1; D gene uncertain. This CDR3 has 17 amino acids. Germline V gives CDR1 SEHNR, CDR2 FQNEAQ (reference sequence). The ends were cut back, 3 bases at V and 0 bases at J, with 17 bases in the middle. The CDR3 coding sequence is TGTGCCAGCAGCTTCCCATTCGGGAACTCCGTGAACACTGAAGCTTTCTTT. Its protein product is CASSFPFGNSVNTEAFF. The full variable domain, completed using reference TRBV7-9 and TRBJ1-1, is DTGVSQNPRHKITKRGQNVTFRCDPISEHNRLYWYRQTLGQGPEFLTYFQNEAQLEKSRLLSDRFSAERPKGSFSTLEIQRTEQGDSAMYLCASSFPFGNSVNTEAFFGQGTRLTVV.

This clone was observed a few times. V is TRBV4-1 and J is TRBJ2-2; D possibly corresponds to TRBD1 (5 bases). CDR1 and CDR2 (germline): MGHRA, YSYEKL. Deletions cut 0 bases from V and 4 bases from J, with 9 bases between. This CDR3 contains 15 residues. CDR3 amino acids: CASSQDAGITGELFF. The CDR3 DNA is TGCGCCAGCAGCCAAGATGCAGGGATCACCGGGGAGCTGTTTTTT.